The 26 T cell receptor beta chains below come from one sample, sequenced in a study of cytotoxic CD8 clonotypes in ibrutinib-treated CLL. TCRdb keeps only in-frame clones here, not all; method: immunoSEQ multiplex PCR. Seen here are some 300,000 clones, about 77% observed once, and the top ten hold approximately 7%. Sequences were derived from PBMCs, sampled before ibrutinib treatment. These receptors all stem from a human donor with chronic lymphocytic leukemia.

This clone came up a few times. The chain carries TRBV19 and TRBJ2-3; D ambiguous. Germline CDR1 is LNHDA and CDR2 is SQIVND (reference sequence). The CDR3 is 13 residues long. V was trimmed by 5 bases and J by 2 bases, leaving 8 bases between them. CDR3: CASSPRTTDTQYF. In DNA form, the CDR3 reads TGTGCCAGTAGTCCCCGGACCACAGATACGCAGTATTTT.

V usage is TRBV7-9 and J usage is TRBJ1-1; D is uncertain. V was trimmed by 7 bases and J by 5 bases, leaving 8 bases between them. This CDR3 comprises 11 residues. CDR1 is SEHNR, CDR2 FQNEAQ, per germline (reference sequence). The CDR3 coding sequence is TGTGCCAGCAAGCGGTCTACTGAAGCTTTCTTT. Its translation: CASKRSTEAFF.

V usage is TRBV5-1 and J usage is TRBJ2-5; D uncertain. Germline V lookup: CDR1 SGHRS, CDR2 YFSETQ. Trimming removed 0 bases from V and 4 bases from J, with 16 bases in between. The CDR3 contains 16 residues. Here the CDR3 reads CASSLAATTSGETQYF. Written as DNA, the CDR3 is TGCGCCAGCAGCTTGGCCGCGACAACCTCGGGAGAGACCCAGTACTTC.

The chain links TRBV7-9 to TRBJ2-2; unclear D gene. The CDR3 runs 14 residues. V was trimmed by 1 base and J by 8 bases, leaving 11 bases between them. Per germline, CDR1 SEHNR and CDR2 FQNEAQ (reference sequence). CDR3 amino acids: CASSLGGRSGELFF. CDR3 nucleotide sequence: TGTGCCAGCAGCTTAGGAGGCAGGTCTGGGGAGCTGTTTTTT.

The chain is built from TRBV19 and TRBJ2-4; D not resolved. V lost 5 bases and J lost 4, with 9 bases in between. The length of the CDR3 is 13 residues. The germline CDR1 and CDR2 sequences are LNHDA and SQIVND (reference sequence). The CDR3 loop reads CASSSNRKNIQYF. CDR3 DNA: TGTGCCAGTAGTTCCAACAGAAAAAACATTCAGTACTTC.

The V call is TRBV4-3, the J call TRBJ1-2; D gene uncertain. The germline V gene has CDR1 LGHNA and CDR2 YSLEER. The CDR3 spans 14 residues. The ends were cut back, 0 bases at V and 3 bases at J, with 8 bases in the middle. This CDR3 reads CASSQEGSYYGYTF. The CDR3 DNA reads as TGCGCCAGCAGCCAAGAGGGTTCCTACTATGGCTACACCTTC.

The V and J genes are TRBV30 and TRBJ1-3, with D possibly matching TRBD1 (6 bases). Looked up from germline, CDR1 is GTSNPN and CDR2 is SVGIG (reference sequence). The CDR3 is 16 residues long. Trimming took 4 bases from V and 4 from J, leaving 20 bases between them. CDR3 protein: CAWKTQGREAGNTIYF. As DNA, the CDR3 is TGTGCCTGGAAGACACAGGGACGCGAGGCGGGAAACACCATATATTTT.

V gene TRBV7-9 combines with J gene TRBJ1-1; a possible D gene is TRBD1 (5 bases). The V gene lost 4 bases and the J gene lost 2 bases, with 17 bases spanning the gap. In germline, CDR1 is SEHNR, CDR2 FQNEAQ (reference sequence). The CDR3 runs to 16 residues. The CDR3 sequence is CASSYGMGQINTEAFF. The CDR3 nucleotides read TGTGCCAGCAGCTATGGAATGGGGCAGATAAACACTGAAGCTTTCTTT.

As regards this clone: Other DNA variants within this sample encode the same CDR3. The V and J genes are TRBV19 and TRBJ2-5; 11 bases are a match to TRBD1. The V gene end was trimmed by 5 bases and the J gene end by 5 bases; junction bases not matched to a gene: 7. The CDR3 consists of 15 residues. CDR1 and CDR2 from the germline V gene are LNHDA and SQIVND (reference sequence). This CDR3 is CASSSGQGARETQYF. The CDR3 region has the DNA TGTGCCAGTAGTTCTGGACAGGGGGCGCGGGAGACCCAGTACTTC.

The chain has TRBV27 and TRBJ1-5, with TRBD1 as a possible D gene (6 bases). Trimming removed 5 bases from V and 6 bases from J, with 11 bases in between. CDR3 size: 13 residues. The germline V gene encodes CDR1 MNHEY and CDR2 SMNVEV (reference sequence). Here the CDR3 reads CASSGTGSQPQHF. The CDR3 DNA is TGTGCCAGCAGTGGTACAGGGAGTCAGCCCCAGCATTTT.

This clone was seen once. The CDR3: CASSLEGLEATQYF. The CDR3 nucleotides read TGCGCCAGCAGCTTGGAAGGCCTGGAGGCGACCCAGTACTTC. This chain joins TRBV5-1 and TRBJ2-5, with a possible D match to TRBD2 (5 bases). V gave up 0 bases and J gave up 7 bases, with 13 bases separating them. This CDR3 contains 14 residues. Germline V CDR1 and CDR2: SGHRS, YFSETQ.

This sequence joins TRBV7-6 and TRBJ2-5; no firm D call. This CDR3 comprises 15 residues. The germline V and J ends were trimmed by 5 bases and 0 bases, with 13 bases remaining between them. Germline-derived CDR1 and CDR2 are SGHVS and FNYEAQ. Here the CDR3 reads CASSNSFDNQETQYF. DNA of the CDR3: TGTGCCAGCAGCAACTCCTTTGACAACCAAGAGACCCAGTACTTC.

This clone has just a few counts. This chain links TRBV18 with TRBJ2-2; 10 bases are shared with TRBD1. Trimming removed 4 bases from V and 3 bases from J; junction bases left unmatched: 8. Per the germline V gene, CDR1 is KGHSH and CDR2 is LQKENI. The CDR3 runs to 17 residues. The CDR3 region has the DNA TGTGCCAGCTCACGGGACAGGGGAGTTTCCGACACCGGGGAGCTGTTTTTT. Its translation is CASSRDRGVSDTGELFF.

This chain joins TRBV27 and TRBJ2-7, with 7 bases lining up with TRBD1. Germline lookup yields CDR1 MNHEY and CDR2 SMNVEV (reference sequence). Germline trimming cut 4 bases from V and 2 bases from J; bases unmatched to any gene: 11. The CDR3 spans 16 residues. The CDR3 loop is CASSYSSGQVAYEQYF. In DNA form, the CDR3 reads TGTGCCAGCAGTTACTCCTCCGGACAGGTTGCCTACGAGCAGTACTTC.

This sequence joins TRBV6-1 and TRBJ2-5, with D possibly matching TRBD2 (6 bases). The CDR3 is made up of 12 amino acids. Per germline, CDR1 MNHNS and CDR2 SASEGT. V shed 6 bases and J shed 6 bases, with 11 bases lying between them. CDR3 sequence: CASSTGEQTQYF. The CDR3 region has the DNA TGTGCCAGCAGCACGGGAGAGCAGACCCAGTACTTC.

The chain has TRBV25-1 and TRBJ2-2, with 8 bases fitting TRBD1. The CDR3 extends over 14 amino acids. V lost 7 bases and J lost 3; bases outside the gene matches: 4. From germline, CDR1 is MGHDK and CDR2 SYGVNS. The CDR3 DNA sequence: TGTGCCAGCACCCCGGACAGGGACACCGGGGAGCTGTTTTTT. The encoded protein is CASTPDRDTGELFF.

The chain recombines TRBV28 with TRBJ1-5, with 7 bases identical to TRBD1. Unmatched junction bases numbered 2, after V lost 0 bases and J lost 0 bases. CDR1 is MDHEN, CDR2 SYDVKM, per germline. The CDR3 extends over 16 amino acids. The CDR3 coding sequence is TGTGCCAGCAGTTTATGGAAGGGGGCTAGCAATCAGCCCCAGCATTTT. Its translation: CASSLWKGASNQPQHF.

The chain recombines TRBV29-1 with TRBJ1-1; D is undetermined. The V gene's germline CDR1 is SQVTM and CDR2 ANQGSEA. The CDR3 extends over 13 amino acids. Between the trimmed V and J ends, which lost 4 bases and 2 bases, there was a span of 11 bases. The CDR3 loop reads CSVVLGLNTEAFF. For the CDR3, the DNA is TGCAGCGTTGTGCTGGGTCTAAACACTGAAGCTTTCTTT.

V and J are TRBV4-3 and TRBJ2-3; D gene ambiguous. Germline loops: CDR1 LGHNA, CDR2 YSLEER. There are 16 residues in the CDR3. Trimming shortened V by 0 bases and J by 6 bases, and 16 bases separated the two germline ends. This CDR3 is CASSQEHKGVSDTQYF. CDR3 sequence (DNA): TGCGCCAGCAGCCAAGAGCATAAGGGCGTCTCGGATACGCAGTATTTT.

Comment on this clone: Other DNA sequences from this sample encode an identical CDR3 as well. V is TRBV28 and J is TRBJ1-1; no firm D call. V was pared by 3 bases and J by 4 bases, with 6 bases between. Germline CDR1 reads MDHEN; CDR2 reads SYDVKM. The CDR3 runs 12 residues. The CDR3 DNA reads TGTGCCAGCAGTTTGCCGGGCACTGAAGCTTTCTTT. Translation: CASSLPGTEAFF.

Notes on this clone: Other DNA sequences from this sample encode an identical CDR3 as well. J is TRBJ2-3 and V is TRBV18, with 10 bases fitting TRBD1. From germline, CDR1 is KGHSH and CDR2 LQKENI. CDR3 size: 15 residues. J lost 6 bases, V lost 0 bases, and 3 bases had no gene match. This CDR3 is CASSPPGQGSDTQYF. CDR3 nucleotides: TGTGCCAGCTCACCACCGGGACAGGGGTCCGATACGCAGTATTTT.

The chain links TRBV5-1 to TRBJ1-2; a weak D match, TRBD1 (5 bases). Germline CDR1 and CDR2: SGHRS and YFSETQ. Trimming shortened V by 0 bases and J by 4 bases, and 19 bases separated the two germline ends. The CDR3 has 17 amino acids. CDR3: CASSLARGGAGGYGYTF. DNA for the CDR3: TGCGCCAGCAGCTTGGCCCGCGGGGGAGCCGGTGGCTATGGCTACACCTTC. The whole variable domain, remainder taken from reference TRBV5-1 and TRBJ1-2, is KAGVTQTPRYLIKTRGQQVTLSCSPISGHRSVSWYQQTPGQGLQFLFEYFSETQRNKGNFPGRFSGRQFSNSRSEMNVSTLELGDSALYLCASSLARGGAGGYGYTFGSGTRLTVV.

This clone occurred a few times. The CDR3 coding sequence is TGTGCCAGCAACCTTCTCAGGGAGAGCATGAACACTGAAGCTTTCTTT. It translates to CASNLLRESMNTEAFF. This chain joins TRBV28 and TRBJ1-1; D might be TRBD1 (5 bases). V lost 7 bases to trimming and J lost 0 bases, with 18 bases between them. The CDR3 has 16 amino acids. Germline values: CDR1 MDHEN, CDR2 SYDVKM.

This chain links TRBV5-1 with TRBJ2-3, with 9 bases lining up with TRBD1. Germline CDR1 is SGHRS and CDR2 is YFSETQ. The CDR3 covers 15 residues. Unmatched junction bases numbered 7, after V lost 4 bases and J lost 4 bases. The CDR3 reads CASSPLTGGPDTQYF. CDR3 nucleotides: TGCGCCAGCAGCCCTTTGACAGGGGGACCAGATACGCAGTATTTT.

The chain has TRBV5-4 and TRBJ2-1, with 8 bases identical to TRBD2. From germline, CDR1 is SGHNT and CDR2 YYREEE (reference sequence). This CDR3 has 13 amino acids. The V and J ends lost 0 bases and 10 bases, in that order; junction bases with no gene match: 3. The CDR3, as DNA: TGTGCCAGCAGCTTGGACCGACTAGCGGAGCAGTTCTTC. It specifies CASSLDRLAEQFF. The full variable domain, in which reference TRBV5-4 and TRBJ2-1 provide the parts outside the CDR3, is ETGVTQSPTHLIKTRGQQVTLRCSSQSGHNTVSWYQQALGQGPQFIFQYYREEENGRGNFPPRFSGLQFPNYSSELNVNALELDDSALYLCASSLDRLAEQFFGPGTRLTVL.

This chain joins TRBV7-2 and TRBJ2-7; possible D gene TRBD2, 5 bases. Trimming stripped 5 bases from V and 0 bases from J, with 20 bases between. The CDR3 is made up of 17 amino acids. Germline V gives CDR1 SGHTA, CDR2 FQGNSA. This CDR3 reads CASSLGYGRASSYEQYF. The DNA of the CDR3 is TGTGCCAGCAGCCTAGGATACGGGCGGGCAAGCTCCTACGAGCAGTACTTC. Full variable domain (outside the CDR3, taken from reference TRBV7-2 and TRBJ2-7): GAGVSQSPSNKVTEKGKDVELRCDPISGHTALYWYRQSLGQGLEFLIYFQGNSAPDKSGLPSDRFSAERTGGSVSTLTIQRTQQEDSAVYLCASSLGYGRASSYEQYFGPGTRLTVT.